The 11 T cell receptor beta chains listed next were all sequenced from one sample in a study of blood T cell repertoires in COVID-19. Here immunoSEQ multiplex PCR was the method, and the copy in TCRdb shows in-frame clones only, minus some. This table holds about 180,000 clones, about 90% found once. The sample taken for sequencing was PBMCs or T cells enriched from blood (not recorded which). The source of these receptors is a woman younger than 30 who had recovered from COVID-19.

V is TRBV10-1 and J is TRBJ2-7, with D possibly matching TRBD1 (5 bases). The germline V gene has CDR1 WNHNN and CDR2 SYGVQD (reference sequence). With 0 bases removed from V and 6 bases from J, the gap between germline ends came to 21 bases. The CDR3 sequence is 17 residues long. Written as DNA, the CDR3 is TGCGCCAGCAGTGAGTCGTTCGTGGCAGGGCATCCCGGCGAGCAGTACTTC. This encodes CASSESFVAGHPGEQYF.

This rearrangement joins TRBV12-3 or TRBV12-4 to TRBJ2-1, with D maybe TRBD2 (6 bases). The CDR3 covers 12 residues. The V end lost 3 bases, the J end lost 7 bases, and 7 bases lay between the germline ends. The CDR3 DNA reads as TGTGCCAGCAGTTTTCGGGGGAATGAGCAGTTCTTC. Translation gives CASSFRGNEQFF.

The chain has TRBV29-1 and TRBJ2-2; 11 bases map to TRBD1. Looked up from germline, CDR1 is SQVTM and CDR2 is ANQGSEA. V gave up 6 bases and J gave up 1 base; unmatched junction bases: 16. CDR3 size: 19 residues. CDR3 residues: CSVLDRGLSSTLNTGELFF. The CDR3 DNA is TGCAGCGTCCTGGACAGGGGGCTTTCTTCTACTCTGAACACCGGGGAGCTGTTTTTT.

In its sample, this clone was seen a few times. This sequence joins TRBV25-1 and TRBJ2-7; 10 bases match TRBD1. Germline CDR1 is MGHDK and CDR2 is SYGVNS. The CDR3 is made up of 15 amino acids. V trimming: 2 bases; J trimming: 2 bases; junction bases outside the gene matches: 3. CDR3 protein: CASSEGGTGAYEQYF. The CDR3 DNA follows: TGTGCCAGCAGTGAAGGCGGGACAGGGGCCTACGAGCAGTACTTC.

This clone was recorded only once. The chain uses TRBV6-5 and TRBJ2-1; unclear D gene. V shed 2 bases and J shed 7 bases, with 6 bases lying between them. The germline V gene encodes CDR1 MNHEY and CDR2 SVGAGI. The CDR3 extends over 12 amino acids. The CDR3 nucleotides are TGTGCCAGCAGTTACGACTGGAATGAGCAGTTCTTC. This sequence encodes CASSYDWNEQFF.

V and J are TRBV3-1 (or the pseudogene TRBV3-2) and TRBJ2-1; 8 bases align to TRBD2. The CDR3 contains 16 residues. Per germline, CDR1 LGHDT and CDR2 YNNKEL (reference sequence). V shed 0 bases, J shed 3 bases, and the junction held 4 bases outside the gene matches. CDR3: CASSQDLSGGYNEQFF. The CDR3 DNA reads TGTGCCAGCAGCCAAGATCTAAGCGGGGGCTACAATGAGCAGTTCTTC.

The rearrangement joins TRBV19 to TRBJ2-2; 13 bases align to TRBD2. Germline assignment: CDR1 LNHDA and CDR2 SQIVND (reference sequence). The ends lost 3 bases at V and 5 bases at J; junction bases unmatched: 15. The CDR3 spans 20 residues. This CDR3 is CASSITRRGGTSGKTGELFF. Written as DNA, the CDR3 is TGTGCCAGTAGTATCACTAGGAGAGGGGGGACTAGCGGGAAGACCGGGGAGCTGTTTTTT.

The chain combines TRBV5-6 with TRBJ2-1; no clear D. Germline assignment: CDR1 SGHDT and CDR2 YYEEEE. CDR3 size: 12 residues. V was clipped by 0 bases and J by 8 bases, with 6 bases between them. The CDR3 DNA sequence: TGTGCCAGCAGCTTGGGGGCCCATGAGCAGTTCTTC. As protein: CASSLGAHEQFF.

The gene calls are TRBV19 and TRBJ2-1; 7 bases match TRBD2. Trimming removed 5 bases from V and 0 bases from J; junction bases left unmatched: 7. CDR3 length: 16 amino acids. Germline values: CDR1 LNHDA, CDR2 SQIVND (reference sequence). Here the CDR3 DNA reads TGTGCCAGTAGTTTTCAAGCGGGACTCTCCTACAATGAGCAGTTCTTC. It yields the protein CASSFQAGLSYNEQFF.

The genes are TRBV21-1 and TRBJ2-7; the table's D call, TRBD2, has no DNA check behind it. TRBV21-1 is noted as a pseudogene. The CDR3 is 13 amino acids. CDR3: CASSNSGGIGQYF. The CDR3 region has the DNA TGTGCCAGCAGCAATTCTGGAGGAATTGGGCAGTACTTC.

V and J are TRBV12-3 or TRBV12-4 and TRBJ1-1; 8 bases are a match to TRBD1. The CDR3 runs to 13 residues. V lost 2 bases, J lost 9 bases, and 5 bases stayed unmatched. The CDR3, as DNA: TGTGCCAGCAGTTTATCGGGACAGGATAAAGCTTTCTTT. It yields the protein CASSLSGQDKAFF.